This paragraph covers one T cell receptor (beta chain) sequence. The CDR3 extends over 12 amino acids. Germline V gene data show CDR1 as SEHNR and CDR2 as FQNEAQ (reference sequence). Trimming removed 6 bases at V and 4 bases at J, with 9 bases between. This sample is part of a study of T cell changes during pregnancy in multiple sclerosis. Libraries were prepared by immunoSEQ multiplex PCR; TCRdb keeps only in-frame clonotypes and omits some of them. This repertoire shows more than 45,000 clones, 92% found once; its top ten account for approximately 0.64%. The receptor comes from a female donor with multiple sclerosis, enrolled in a pregnancy study. This chain links TRBV7-9 with TRBJ1-2, with D perhaps TRBD1 (5 bases). This sample comprised CD4+ T cells from peripheral blood mononuclear cells, obtained after pregnancy. CDR3 residues: CASSGTSYGYTF. CDR3 bases: TGTGCCAGCAGTGGGACTTCCTATGGCTACACCTTC.